The clone carrying this T cell receptor (beta chain) was counted a single time. This specimen comes from a study of T cell changes during pregnancy in multiple sclerosis. Germline values: CDR1 SGDLS, CDR2 YYNGEE. The CDR3 has 16 amino acids. J lost 1 base, V lost 0 bases, and 6 bases had no gene match. Sequencing used immunoSEQ multiplex PCR; TCRdb keeps in-frame clones, though not all of them. Here the sample spans fewer than 60,000 clones, about 91% being singletons. The sequence was obtained from a female donor in good health, enrolled as a control in a pregnancy study. The sequences come from peripheral blood, collected after pregnancy. J is TRBJ1-1 and V is TRBV9, with 7 bases that match TRBD1. Here the CDR3 reads CASSVVGQEANTEAFF. CDR3 sequence (DNA): TGTGCCAGCAGCGTAGTAGGACAGGAGGCGAACACTGAAGCTTTCTTT.